Below are 8 T cell receptor beta chains sequenced from a single sample in a study of Ad26.COV2.S vaccination and SARS-CoV-2 variants (dated by TCRdb to 2020 to 2023). The library was made by the immunoSEQ multiplex PCR assay. This immuneACCESS table, as held by TCRdb, lists in-frame sequences with V and J called but not all clones. Of the missing ones, under half trace to an unresolved V gene in checked studies; the others have no known cause. The sample includes around 300,000 clones, with roughly 88% observed a single time. Of the sample, about 5.4% falls within the top ten clones. Sample treatment or condition, as interpreted from the label and publication: some 19 received Ad26.COV2.S at low or high dose, single or two shots; several received placebo; per-sample allocation not given. For vaccine and placebo recipients, the sequenced repertoires came from samples collected on day 63 after the first injection.

The sequencing here drew on peripheral blood, taken in a trial of Ad26.COV2.S vaccine versus placebo. The receptors were gathered from a person between 18 and 65 years old who received the Ad26.COV2.S COVID-19 vaccine or a placebo.

The rearrangement joins TRBV7-2 to TRBJ1-5; no definite D call. CDR3 length: 13 amino acids. Trimming took 4 bases from V and 5 from J, leaving 9 bases between them. CDR1 is SGHTA, CDR2 FQGNSA, per germline. The CDR3 here is CASSSDRYQPQHF. The CDR3 DNA reads as TGTGCCAGCAGCTCAGACCGTTATCAGCCCCAGCATTTT.

This chain uses TRBV6-5 with TRBJ1-2; D unclear. V gave up 0 bases and J gave up 5 bases, with 7 bases separating them. Germline-derived CDR1 and CDR2 are MNHEY and SVGAGI. The CDR3 extends over 13 amino acids. The CDR3 loop reads CASSYSSRYGYTF. CDR3 nucleotide sequence: TGTGCCAGCAGTTACTCGTCCAGATATGGCTACACCTTC.

The CDR3 protein is CASSPRQGRVSDTEAFF. For the CDR3, the DNA is TGTGCCAGCAGCCCGAGACAGGGAAGGGTTTCGGACACTGAAGCTTTCTTT. This rearrangement joins TRBV7-9 to TRBJ1-1; 7 positions agree with TRBD1. The CDR3 runs 17 residues. The ends lost 5 bases at V and 3 bases at J; junction bases unmatched: 15. Germline V CDR1 and CDR2: SEHNR, FQNEAQ (reference sequence).

The chain has TRBV28 and TRBJ1-2; possibly TRBD1 for D (5 bases). V lost 4 bases and J lost 2, with 14 bases in between. The CDR3 is 15 residues long. In germline, CDR1 is MDHEN, CDR2 SYDVKM. The CDR3 here is CASSWVTVRNYGYTF. CDR3 nucleotides: TGTGCCAGCAGTTGGGTGACAGTCAGGAACTATGGCTACACCTTC.

This clone was picked up one time. This sequence joins TRBV6-6 and TRBJ2-2; 8 bases are a match to TRBD2. The CDR3 totals 18 residues. Trimming took 5 bases from V and 5 from J; bases not matched to a gene: 16. Germline CDR1 reads MNHNY; CDR2 reads SVGAGI (reference sequence). The CDR3 DNA reads TGTGCCAGCAGTCCAACTGGGACTAGTAATTTTGTGACCGGGGAGCTGTTTTTT. The encoded protein is CASSPTGTSNFVTGELFF.

This chain connects TRBV9 to TRBJ1-1; TRBD1 matches at 8 bases. This CDR3 spans 14 amino acids. V shed 3 bases, J shed 5 bases, and the junction held 6 bases outside the gene matches. Germline CDR1 reads SGDLS; CDR2 reads YYNGEE. CDR3 region: CASSANRGSTEAFF. In DNA, the CDR3 is TGTGCCAGCAGCGCGAACAGGGGGTCTACTGAAGCTTTCTTT.

The chain joins TRBV7-2 to TRBJ1-4; 7 bases map to TRBD1. Germline CDR1 is SGHTA and CDR2 is FQGNSA. This CDR3 region has 14 residues. J lost 13 bases, V lost 5 bases, and 13 bases had no gene match. The CDR3 here is CASSQQGSLTRLFF. The CDR3 region has the DNA TGTGCCAGCAGCCAACAGGGGAGTCTTACTCGACTGTTTTTT.

This clone was detected once. The rearrangement links TRBV30 to TRBJ1-1; D call uncertain. CDR3 length equals 13 residues. Germline V CDR1 and CDR2: GTSNPN, SVGIG (reference sequence). The V end lost 2 bases, the J end lost 1 base, and 8 bases lay between the germline ends. The CDR3 DNA reads TGTGCCTGGAGTTTGATGGCGAACACTGAAGCTTTCTTT. It translates to CAWSLMANTEAFF.